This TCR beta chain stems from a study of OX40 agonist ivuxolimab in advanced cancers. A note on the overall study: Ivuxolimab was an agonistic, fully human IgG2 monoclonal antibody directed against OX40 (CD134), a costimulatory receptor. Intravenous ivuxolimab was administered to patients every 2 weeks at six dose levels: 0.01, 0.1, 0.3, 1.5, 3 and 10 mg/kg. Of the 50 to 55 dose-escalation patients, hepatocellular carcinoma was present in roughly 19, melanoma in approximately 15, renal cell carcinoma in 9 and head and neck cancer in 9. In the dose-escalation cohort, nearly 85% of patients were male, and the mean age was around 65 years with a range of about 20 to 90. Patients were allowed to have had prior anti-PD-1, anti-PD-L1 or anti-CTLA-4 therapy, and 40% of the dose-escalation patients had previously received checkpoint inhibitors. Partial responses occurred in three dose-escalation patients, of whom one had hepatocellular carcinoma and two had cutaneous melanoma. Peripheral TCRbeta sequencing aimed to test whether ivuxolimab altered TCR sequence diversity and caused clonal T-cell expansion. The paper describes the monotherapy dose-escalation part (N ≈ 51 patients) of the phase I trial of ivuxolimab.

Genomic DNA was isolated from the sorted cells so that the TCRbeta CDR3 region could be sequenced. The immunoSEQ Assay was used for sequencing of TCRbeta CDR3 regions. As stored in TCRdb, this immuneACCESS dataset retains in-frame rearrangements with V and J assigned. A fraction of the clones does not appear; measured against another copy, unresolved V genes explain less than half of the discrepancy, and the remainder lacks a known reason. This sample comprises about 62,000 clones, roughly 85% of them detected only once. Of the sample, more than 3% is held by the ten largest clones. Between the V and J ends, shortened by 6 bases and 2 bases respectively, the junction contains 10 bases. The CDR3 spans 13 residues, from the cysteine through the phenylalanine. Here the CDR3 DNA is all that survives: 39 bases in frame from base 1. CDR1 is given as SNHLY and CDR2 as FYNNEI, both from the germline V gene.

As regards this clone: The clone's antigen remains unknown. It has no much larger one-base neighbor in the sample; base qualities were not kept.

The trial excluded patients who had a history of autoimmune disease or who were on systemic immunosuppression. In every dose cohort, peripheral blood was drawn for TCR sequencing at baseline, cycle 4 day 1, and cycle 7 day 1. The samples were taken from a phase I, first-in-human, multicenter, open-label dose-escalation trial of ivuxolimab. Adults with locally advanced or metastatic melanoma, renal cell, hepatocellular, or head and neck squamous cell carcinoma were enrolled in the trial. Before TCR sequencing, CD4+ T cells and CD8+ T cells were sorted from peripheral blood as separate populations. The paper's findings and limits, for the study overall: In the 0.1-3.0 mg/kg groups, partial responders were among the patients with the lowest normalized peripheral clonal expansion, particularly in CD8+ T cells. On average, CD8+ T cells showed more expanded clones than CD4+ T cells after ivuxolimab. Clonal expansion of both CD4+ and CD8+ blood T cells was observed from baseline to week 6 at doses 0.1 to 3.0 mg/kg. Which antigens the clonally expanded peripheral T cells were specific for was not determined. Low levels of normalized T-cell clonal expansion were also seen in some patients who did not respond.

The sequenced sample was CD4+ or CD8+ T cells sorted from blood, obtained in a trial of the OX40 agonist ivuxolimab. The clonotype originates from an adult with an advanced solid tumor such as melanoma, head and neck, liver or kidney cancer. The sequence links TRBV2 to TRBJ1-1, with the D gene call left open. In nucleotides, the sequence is TGTGCCAGCAGGCCCACATCCAACACTGAAGCTTTCTTT. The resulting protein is CASRPTSNTEAFF.